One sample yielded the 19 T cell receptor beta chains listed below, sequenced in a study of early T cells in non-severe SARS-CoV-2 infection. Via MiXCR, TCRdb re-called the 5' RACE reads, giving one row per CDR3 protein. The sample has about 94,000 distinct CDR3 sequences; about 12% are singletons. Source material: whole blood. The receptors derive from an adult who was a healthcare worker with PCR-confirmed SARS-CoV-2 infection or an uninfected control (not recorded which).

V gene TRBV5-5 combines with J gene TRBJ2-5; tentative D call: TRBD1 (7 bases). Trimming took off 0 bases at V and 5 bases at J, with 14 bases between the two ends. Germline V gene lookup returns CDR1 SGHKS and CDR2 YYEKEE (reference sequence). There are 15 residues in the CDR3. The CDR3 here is CASSLDGRGDETQYF. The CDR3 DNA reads TGTGCCAGCAGCTTGGATGGCAGGGGGGATGAGACCCAGTACTTC.

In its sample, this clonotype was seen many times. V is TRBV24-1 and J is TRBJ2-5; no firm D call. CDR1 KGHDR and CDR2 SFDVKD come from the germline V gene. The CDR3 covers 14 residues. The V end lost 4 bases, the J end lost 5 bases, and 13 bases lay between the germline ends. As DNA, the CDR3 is TGTGCCACCAGTGACACGGACCCACTGGAGACCCAGTACTTC. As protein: CATSDTDPLETQYF.

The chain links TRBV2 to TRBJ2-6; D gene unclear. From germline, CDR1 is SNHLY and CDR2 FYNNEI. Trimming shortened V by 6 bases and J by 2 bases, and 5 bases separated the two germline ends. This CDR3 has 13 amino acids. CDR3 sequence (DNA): TGTGCCAGCAGGCCGGCTGGGGCCAACGTCCTGACTTTC. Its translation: CASRPAGANVLTF.

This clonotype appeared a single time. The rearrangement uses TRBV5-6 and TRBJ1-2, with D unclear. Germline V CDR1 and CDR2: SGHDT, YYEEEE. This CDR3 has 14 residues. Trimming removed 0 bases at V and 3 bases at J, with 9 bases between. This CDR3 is CASSLGYSYYGYTF. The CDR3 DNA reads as TGTGCCAGCAGCTTGGGCTACAGCTACTATGGCTACACCTTC. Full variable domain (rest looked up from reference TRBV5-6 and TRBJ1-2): DAGVTQSPTHLIKTRGQQVTLRCSPKSGHDTVSWYQQALGQGPQFIFQYYEEEERQRGNFPDRFSGHQFPNYSSELNVNALLLGDSALYLCASSLGYSYYGYTFGSGTRLTVV.

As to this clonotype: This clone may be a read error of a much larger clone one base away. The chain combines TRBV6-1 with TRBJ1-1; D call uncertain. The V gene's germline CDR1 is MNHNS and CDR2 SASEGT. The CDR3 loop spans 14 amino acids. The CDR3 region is CTSKKRGPVTEAFF. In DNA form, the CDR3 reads TGTACCAGCAAAAAGCGGGGTCCGGTAACTGAAGCTTTCTTT.

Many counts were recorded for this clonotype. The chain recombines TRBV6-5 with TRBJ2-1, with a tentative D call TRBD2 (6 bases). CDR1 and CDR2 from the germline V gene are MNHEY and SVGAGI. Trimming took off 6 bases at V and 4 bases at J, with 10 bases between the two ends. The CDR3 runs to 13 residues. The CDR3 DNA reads TGTGCCAGCAGGGAGCGGGCATACAATGAGCAGTTCTTC. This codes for CASRERAYNEQFF.

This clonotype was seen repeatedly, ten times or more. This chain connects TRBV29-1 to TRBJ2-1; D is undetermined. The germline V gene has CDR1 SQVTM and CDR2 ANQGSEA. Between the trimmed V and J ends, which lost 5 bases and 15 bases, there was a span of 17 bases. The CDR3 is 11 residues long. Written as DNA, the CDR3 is TGCAGCGTTCCGGGTTCCGGGCTATGGTTCTTC. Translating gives CSVPGSGLWFF.

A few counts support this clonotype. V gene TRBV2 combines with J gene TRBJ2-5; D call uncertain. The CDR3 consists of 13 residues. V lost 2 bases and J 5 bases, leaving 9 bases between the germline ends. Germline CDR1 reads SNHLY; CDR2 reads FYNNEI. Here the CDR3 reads CASSEQDRETQYF. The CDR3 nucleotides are TGTGCCAGCAGTGAACAGGACCGGGAGACCCAGTACTTC.

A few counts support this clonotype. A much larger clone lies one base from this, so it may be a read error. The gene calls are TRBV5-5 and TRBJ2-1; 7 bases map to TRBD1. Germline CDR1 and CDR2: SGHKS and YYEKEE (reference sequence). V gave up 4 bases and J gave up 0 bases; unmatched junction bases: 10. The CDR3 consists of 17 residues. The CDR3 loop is CASSLRGRDSSYNEQFF. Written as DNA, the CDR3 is TGTGCCAGCAGCCTGAGAGGTAGGGACAGCTCCTACAATGAGCAGTTCTTC.

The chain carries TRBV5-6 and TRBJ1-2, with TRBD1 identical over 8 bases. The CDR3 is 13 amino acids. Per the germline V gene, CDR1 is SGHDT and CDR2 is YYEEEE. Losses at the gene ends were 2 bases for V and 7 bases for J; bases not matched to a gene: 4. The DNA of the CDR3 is TGTGCCAGCAGCTTTGGACAGGGTCGTGGCTACACCTTC. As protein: CASSFGQGRGYTF.

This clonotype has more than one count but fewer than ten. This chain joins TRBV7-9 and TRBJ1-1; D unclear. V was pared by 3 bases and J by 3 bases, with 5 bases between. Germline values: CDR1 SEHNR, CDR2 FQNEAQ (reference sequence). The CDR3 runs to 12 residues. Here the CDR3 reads CASSFGHTEAFF. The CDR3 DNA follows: TGTGCCAGCAGCTTCGGGCACACTGAAGCTTTCTTT.

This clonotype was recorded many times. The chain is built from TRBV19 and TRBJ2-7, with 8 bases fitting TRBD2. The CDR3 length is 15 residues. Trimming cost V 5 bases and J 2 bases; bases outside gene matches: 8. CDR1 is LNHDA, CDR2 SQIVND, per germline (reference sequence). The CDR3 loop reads CASSPGAGATYEQYF. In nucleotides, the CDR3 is TGTGCCAGTAGTCCCGGAGCGGGGGCGACCTACGAGCAGTACTTC.

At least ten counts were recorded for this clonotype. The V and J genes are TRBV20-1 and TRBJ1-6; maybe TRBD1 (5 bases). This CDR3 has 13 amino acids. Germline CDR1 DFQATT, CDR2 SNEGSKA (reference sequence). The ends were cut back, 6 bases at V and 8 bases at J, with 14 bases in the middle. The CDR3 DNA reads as TGCAGTGCACACCGGGACCGAGATTCACCCCTCCACTTT. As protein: CSAHRDRDSPLHF.

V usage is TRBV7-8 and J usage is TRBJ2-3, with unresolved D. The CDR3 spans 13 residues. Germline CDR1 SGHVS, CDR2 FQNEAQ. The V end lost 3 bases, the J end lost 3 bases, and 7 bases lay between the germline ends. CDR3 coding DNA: TGTGCCAGCAGCTTCAGTGTAACAGATACGCAGTATTTT. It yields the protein CASSFSVTDTQYF. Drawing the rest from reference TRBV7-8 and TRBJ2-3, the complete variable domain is GAGVSQSPRYKVAKRGQDVALRCDPISGHVSLFWYQQALGQGPEFLTYFQNEAQLDKSGLPSDRFFAERPEGSVSTLKIQRTQQEDSAVYLCASSFSVTDTQYFGPGTRLTVL.

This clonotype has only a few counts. The CDR3 reads CSVDGLLRPPSNEQFF. The CDR3 DNA reads TGCAGCGTTGATGGGCTTCTACGGCCCCCCAGCAATGAGCAGTTCTTC. The J gene is TRBJ2-1, the V gene TRBV29-1; D not certain. Per the germline V gene, CDR1 is SQVTM and CDR2 is ANQGSEA. This CDR3 has 16 residues. V was pared by 3 bases and J by 6 bases, with 21 bases between.

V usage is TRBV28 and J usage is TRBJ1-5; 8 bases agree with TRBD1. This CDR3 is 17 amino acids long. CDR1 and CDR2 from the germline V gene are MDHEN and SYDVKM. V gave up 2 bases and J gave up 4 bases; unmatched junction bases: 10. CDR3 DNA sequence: TGTGCCAGCAGTTTAGGGTCGACAGGGACAGGAAATCAGCCCCAGCATTTT. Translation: CASSLGSTGTGNQPQHF.

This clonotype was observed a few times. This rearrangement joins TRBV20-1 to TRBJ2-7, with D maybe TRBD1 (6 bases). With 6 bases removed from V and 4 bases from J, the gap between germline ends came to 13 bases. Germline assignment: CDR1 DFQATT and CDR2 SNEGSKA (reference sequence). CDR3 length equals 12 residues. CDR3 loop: CSAGRGVYEQYF. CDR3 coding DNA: TGCAGTGCAGGCAGGGGCGTTTACGAGCAGTACTTC.

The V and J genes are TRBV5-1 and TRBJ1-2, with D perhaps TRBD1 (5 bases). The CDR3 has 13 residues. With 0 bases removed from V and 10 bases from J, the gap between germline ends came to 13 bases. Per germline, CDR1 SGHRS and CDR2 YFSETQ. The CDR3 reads CASSLGVTGVYTF. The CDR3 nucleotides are TGCGCCAGCAGCTTGGGGGTTACAGGTGTCTACACCTTC.

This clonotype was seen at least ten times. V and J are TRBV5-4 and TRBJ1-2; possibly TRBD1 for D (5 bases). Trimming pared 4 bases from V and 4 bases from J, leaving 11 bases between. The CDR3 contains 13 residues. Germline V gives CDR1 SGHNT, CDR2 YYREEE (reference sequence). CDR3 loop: CASSPDSFYGYTF. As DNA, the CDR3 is TGTGCCAGCAGCCCCGACAGTTTCTATGGCTACACCTTC. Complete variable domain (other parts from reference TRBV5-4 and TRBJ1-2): ETGVTQSPTHLIKTRGQQVTLRCSSQSGHNTVSWYQQALGQGPQFIFQYYREEENGRGNFPPRFSGLQFPNYSSELNVNALELDDSALYLCASSPDSFYGYTFGSGTRLTVV.